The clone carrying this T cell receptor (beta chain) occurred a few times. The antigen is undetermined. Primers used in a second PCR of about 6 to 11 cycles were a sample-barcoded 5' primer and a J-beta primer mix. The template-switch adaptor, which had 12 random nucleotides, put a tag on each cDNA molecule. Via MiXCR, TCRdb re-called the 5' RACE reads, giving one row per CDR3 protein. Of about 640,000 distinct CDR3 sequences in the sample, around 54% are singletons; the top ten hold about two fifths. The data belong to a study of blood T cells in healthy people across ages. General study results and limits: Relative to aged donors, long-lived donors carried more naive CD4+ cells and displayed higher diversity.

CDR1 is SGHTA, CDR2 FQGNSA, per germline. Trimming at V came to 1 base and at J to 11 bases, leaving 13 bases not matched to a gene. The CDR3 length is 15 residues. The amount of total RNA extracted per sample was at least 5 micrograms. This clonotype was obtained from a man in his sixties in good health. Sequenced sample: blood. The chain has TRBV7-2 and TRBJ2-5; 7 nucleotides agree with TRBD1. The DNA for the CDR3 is TGTGCCAGCAGCTTAGACCCGGGACAGTGGAATGAGCAGTACTTC. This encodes CASSLDPGQWNEQYF.